This TCR beta chain was recorded in a study of OX40 agonist ivuxolimab in advanced cancers. V lost 6 bases to trimming and J lost 0 bases, with 12 bases between them. CDR1 is LGHNT and CDR2 is FRNRAP in the germline V gene. The length of the CDR3 is 15 residues. Generated by immunoSEQ multiplex PCR, the TCRdb table keeps only in-frame clones and is missing some. Of 65,000 to 95,000 clones listed, less than 95% are singletons. Peripheral blood came from all dose cohorts at three timepoints. Source: CD4+ or CD8+ T cells sorted from blood, taken in a trial of the OX40 agonist ivuxolimab. The V gene is TRBV12-5, the J gene TRBJ2-1; D unclear. This TCR came from an adult with an advanced solid tumor such as melanoma, head and neck, liver or kidney cancer. The CDR3 nucleotides are TGTGCTAGTGGACCCGGACCAAGCTCCTACAATGAGCAGTTCTTC. Translated, it gives CASGPGPSSYNEQFF. Based on the CDR3 plus reference TRBV12-5 and TRBJ2-1, the full variable domain is DARVTQTPRHKVTEMGQEVTMRCQPILGHNTVFWYRQTMMQGLELLAYFRNRAPLDDSGMPKDRFSAEMPDATLATLKIQPSEPRDSAVYFCASGPGPSSYNEQFFGPGTRLTVL.